The clone carrying this T cell receptor (beta chain) has a single count. The antigen is undetermined. CDR1 and CDR2 from the germline V gene are SGHVS and FQNEAQ. CDR3 length: 16 amino acids. Trimming removed 2 bases at V and 0 bases at J, with 8 bases between. Assay used: immunoSEQ multiplex PCR; TCRdb lists only in-frame clones, some missing. The sample shows about 140,000 clones, 85% to 95% of them seen only once. The data derive from a study of T cell responses to AZD1222 COVID-19 vaccine. Study-wide points: Mostly white British, mostly female donors; authors suggested clonal diversity may be underestimated.

The chain links TRBV7-8 to TRBJ2-6; D not certain. The source material was peripheral blood, sampled on day 0 of AZD1222 vaccination. The TCR was taken from an adult in good health. CDR3 in amino acids: CASSLLGSSGANVLTF. The DNA for the CDR3 is TGTGCCAGCAGCTTATTGGGGTCCTCTGGGGCCAACGTCCTGACTTTC.